A selection of T cell receptor beta chains follows, all from one sample in a study of blood T cell repertoires in COVID-19. Produced via immunoSEQ multiplex PCR; TCRdb's table is partial and in-frame only. The table lists about 250,000 clones, 86% of them singletons. The sequencing input was peripheral blood. The receptors stem from a woman older than 75 with COVID-19, enrolled during active disease. CDR3s include the opening cysteine and the closing phenylalanine or tryptophan. The order of the fields is clone size, D gene, V gene, J gene, CDR3 protein, CDR3 DNA. The D gene is left open where the match is weak. The size field is filled for only some rows; it gives once, few, many or a size class.

once	-	TRBV5-4	TRBJ1-2	CASSDKSANYGYTF	TGTGCCAGCAGCGACAAATCAGCTAACTATGGCTACACCTTC
-	-	TRBV6-6	TRBJ1-4	CASREGGVANEKLFF	TGTGCCAGCAGGGAAGGGGGGGTGGCTAATGAAAAACTGTTTTTT
-	-	TRBV6-1	TRBJ1-2	CASSEAGDGYTF	TGTGCCAGCAGTGAAGCAGGGGATGGCTACACCTTC
-	-	TRBV7-7	TRBJ2-3	CASSRSPSGTGADTQYF	TGTGCTAGCAGCCGGAGTCCCTCGGGGACGGGAGCAGATACGCAGTATTTT
-	TRBD1	TRBV5-6	TRBJ1-1	CASSKTTGGMNTEAFF	TGTGCCAGCAGCAAAACGACAGGGGGCATGAACACTGAAGCTTTCTTT
-	-	TRBV7-8	TRBJ1-1	CASSSGVNTEAFF	TGTGCCAGCAGCTCGGGTGTGAACACTGAAGCTTTCTTT
once	-	TRBV1	TRBJ1-5	CTSSQSNRGYSNQPQHF	TGCACCAGCAGCCAGTCTAACAGGGGTTATAGCAATCAGCCCCAGCATTTT
-	TRBD1	TRBV27	TRBJ1-2	CASSSLGGGRLYGYTF	TGTGCCAGCAGTTCCCTAGGAGGGGGCCGACTCTATGGCTACACCTTC
-	-	TRBV10-3	TRBJ1-3	CAIQEAGNTIYF	TGTGCCATCCAAGAGGCTGGAAACACCATATATTTT
-	-	TRBV7-6	TRBJ1-2	CASSRGPGSIYGYTF	TGTGCCAGCAGCAGAGGGCCCGGTTCAATTTATGGCTACACCTTC
-	-	TRBV28	TRBJ1-4	CASSETTSNEKLFF	TGTGCCAGCAGTGAGACTACTTCAAATGAAAAACTGTTTTTT
-	TRBD1	TRBV6-2/TRBV6-3	TRBJ2-5	CASSLGQLETQYF	TGTGCCAGCAGCCTGGGACAGCTAGAGACCCAGTACTTC
-	TRBD1	TRBV28	TRBJ1-2	CASSDGGDRANYGYTF	TGTGCCAGCAGCGATGGGGGAGACAGGGCTAACTATGGCTACACCTTC
-	TRBD1	TRBV7-2	TRBJ2-3	CASSSGQARTDTQYF	TGTGCCAGCAGCTCCGGACAGGCCCGCACAGATACGCAGTATTTT
-	TRBD2	TRBV9	TRBJ2-1	CASSPQGGRVNEQFF	TGTGCCAGCAGCCCGCAAGGAGGGAGGGTCAATGAGCAGTTCTTC
-	TRBD2	TRBV15	TRBJ2-1	CATSRGLVSNEQFF	TGTGCCACCAGCCGTGGACTAGTTTCGAATGAGCAGTTCTTC
-	-	TRBV10-2	TRBJ1-1	CASSGQPVDTEAFF	TGCGCCAGCAGTGGACAACCGGTCGACACTGAAGCTTTCTTT
-	-	TRBV7-9	TRBJ1-2	CASSLQSNYGYTF	TGTGCCAGCAGCTTGCAGTCTAACTATGGCTACACCTTC
-	-	TRBV3-1/TRBV3-2	TRBJ2-3	CASSPFTSFSTDTQYF	TGTGCCAGCAGCCCTTTCACTAGTTTCAGCACAGATACGCAGTATTTT
once	-	TRBV4-2	TRBJ2-5	CASSQEVGGLQETQYF	TGTGCCAGCAGCCAAGAAGTGGGGGGGCTACAAGAGACCCAGTACTTC
few	-	TRBV7-2	TRBJ2-3	CASSPGEGTDTQYF	TGTGCCAGCAGCCCCGGAGAGGGCACAGATACGCAGTATTTT
few	-	TRBV18	TRBJ1-1	CASSPYKNTEAFF	TGTGCCAGCTCACCATACAAGAACACTGAAGCTTTCTTT
few	TRBD1	TRBV7-2	TRBJ1-5	CASSPQQGGSNQPQHF	TGTGCCAGCAGCCCTCAACAGGGGGGTAGCAATCAGCCCCAGCATTTT
-	TRBD2	TRBV2	TRBJ2-2	CASSTHLAGGRVDTGELFF	TGTGCCAGCAGCACCCACCTAGCGGGGGGTAGGGTGGACACCGGGGAGCTGTTTTTT
-	-	TRBV10-3	TRBJ1-5	CAISESIGEGSNQPQHF	TGTGCCATCAGTGAAAGTATAGGGGAAGGTAGCAATCAGCCCCAGCATTTT
-	-	TRBV14	TRBJ1-5	CASSQERRERTARYVPQHF	TGTGCCAGCAGCCAAGAAAGGCGGGAGCGGACGGCACGGTATGTGCCCCAGCATTTT
-	-	TRBV4-3	TRBJ2-1	CASSQEIGQGGEQFF	TGCGCCAGCAGCCAAGAAATCGGGCAGGGCGGTGAGCAGTTCTTC
few	TRBD1	TRBV18	TRBJ1-2	CASSPAGTGFGGYTF	TGTGCCAGCTCACCAGCCGGGACAGGGTTTGGTGGCTACACCTTC
-	-	TRBV6-5	TRBJ1-2	CASSPRGGFGYTF	TGTGCCAGCAGCCCCCGGGGGGGATTTGGCTACACCTTC
-	-	TRBV6-5	TRBJ2-1	CASSYVSGYEQFF	TGTGCCAGCAGTTACGTGTCAGGGTACGAGCAGTTCTTC
-	-	TRBV28	TRBJ1-5	CASSFKSSTGLHSNQPQHF	TGTGCCAGCAGTTTTAAGTCCTCAACAGGGCTTCATAGCAATCAGCCCCAGCATTTT
-	TRBD1	TRBV27	TRBJ1-1	CASRTTGGNTEAFF	TGTGCCAGCAGGACCACAGGGGGGAACACTGAAGCTTTCTTT
-	-	TRBV28	TRBJ2-7	CASTLDRRSEQYF	TGTGCCAGCACCTTAGACAGGAGGTCCGAGCAGTACTTC
-	-	TRBV7-9	TRBJ1-2	CASSLSLNYGYTF	TGTGCCAGCAGCTTGAGTCTTAACTATGGCTACACCTTC
-	TRBD2	TRBV5-6	TRBJ2-5	CASSFDVGLAGETQYF	TGTGCCAGCAGCTTCGATGTTGGACTAGCGGGAGAGACCCAGTACTTC
-	-	TRBV28	TRBJ1-1	CASSFPGLFKAFF	TGTGCCAGCAGTTTCCCCGGACTTTTTAAAGCTTTCTTT
-	-	TRBV18	TRBJ1-5	CQGSRKFQPQHF	TGTCAGGGGTCGAGGAAATTTCAGCCCCAGCATTTT
-	TRBD1	TRBV7-6	TRBJ1-2	CASSRTGNYGYTF	TGTGCCAGCAGTCGGACAGGGAACTATGGCTACACCTTC
few	TRBD1	TRBV4-1	TRBJ2-4	CASSLRGQGVNIQYF	TGCGCCAGCAGCTTAAGAGGACAGGGGGTAAACATTCAGTACTTC
-	-	TRBV7-2	TRBJ2-3	CASSRKQGADTQYF	TGTGCCAGCAGCCGCAAACAGGGTGCAGATACGCAGTATTTT
-	-	TRBV5-4	TRBJ2-3	CASSLGLGGTDTQYF	TGTGCCAGCAGCTTGGGCCTGGGGGGAACAGATACGCAGTATTTT
-	-	TRBV4-2	TRBJ2-5	CASSSNLGGGGETQYF	TGTGCCAGCAGCTCAAACCTCGGGGGAGGGGGGGAGACCCAGTACTTC
-	TRBD1	TRBV5-1	TRBJ1-4	CASSLGTGEAKLFF	TGCGCCAGCAGTCTCGGGACAGGGGAGGCAAAACTGTTTTTT
few	TRBD1	TRBV6-5	TRBJ1-5	CASINRDRGEPQHF	TGTGCCAGCATCAATCGGGACAGAGGGGAGCCCCAGCATTTT
few	TRBD1	TRBV19	TRBJ1-1	CASSRKTGGSNTEAFF	TGTGCCAGTAGTAGAAAAACAGGGGGCTCAAACACTGAAGCTTTCTTT